What follows are 2 T cell receptor beta chains derived from one specimen sequenced in a study of human versus mouse CDR3 diversity and MHC coevolution. Some clones are missing from TCRdb's copy, which holds only in-frame ones; the method was immunoSEQ multiplex PCR. Seen here are about 77,000 clones, about 90% observed once, and the top ten hold roughly 0.16%. Sequencing was carried out using naive CD4+ T cells from blood. Regarding subset: CD45RO-negative CD62L-positive naive CD4 T cells. These receptors came from a person aged 25 to 75 in good health.

This chain uses TRBV28 with TRBJ1-2, with TRBD1 identical over 8 bases. Germline trimming cut 9 bases from V and 6 bases from J; bases unmatched to any gene: 12. This CDR3 has 14 residues. Germline assignment: CDR1 MDHEN and CDR2 SYDVKM. In nucleotides, the CDR3 is TGTGCCAGTTCCCAGGGGGCATATGGGGATGGCTACACCTTC. Translation: CASSQGAYGDGYTF.

The chain recombines TRBV6-4 with TRBJ2-1; 11 bases align to TRBD2. Germline trimming cut 8 bases from V and 3 bases from J; bases unmatched to any gene: 12. The CDR3 consists of 17 residues. CDR1 is MRHNA, CDR2 SNTAGT, per germline. CDR3 nucleotides: TGTGCCAGCCCATCCCCCACTAGCGGGAGCCACTACAATGAGCAGTTCTTC. Encoded protein: CASPSPTSGSHYNEQFF.